This passage covers 29 T cell receptor beta chains from one sample sequenced in a study of T cell clones after liver transplantation. Some clones are missing from TCRdb's copy, which holds only in-frame ones; the method was immunoSEQ multiplex PCR. The table lists 15,000 to 20,000 clones, 70% to 90% of them singletons. The specimen was CD8+ T cells from blood, collected around 50 months after liver transplant. The receptor set was obtained from a human patient who received a liver transplant. Some of these T cells may belong to the graft donor.

Only one count was recorded for this clone. This chain uses TRBV18 with TRBJ2-2; no clear D. The V and J ends lost 2 bases and 2 bases respectively, with 12 bases between them. CDR3 length: 16 amino acids. The germline V gene has CDR1 KGHSH and CDR2 LQKENI. Here the CDR3 DNA reads TGTGCCAGCTCACCATTACCAAAGGACAACACCGGGGAGCTGTTTTTT. The encoded protein is CASSPLPKDNTGELFF. The variable domain in full, completed from reference TRBV18 and TRBJ2-2, reads NAGVMQNPRHLVRRRGQEARLRCSPMKGHSHVYWYRQLPEEGLKFMVYLQKENIIDESGMPKERFSAEFPKEGPSILRIQQVVRGDSAAYFCASSPLPKDNTGELFFGEGSRLTVL.

CDR3: CASSAQQGPPEAFF. Written as DNA, the CDR3 is TGTGCCAGTAGTGCTCAACAGGGTCCCCCTGAAGCTTTCTTT. The J gene is TRBJ1-1, the V gene TRBV19; possibly TRBD1 for D (6 bases). Germline CDR1 reads LNHDA; CDR2 reads SQIVND (reference sequence). V was clipped by 5 bases and J by 6 bases, with 16 bases between them. The CDR3 runs 14 residues.

This rearrangement joins TRBV29-1 to TRBJ2-7, with 7 bases lining up with TRBD1. Losses at the gene ends were 6 bases for V and 0 bases for J; bases not matched to a gene: 2. Germline assignment: CDR1 SQVTM and CDR2 ANQGSEA. The CDR3 totals 12 residues. The CDR3 nucleotides read TGCAGCGTGGGGGACAGCTCCTACGAGCAGTACTTC. Amino acids: CSVGDSSYEQYF.

This chain uses TRBV5-6 with TRBJ2-5, with 8 positions matching TRBD2. V lost 5 bases and J lost 10; bases outside the gene matches: 10. Per the germline V gene, CDR1 is SGHDT and CDR2 is YYEEEE. This CDR3 comprises 13 residues. The CDR3 DNA reads as TGTGCCAGCAGTCTGGGATCGGGGGGGATCCAGTACTTC. Translating gives CASSLGSGGIQYF.

The chain joins TRBV7-3 to TRBJ2-1; TRBD2 is a possible D gene (6 bases). In germline, CDR1 is SGHTA, CDR2 FQGTGA. CDR3 length equals 21 residues. The V gene lost 0 bases and the J gene lost 2 bases, with 26 bases spanning the gap. CDR3: CASSLTERRARLVDPYNEQFF. Here the CDR3 DNA reads TGTGCCAGCAGCTTAACGGAGAGGAGGGCCAGACTAGTTGACCCCTACAATGAGCAGTTCTTC.

This chain joins TRBV9 and TRBJ2-7; D assignment may be TRBD1 or TRBD2 (7 bases each). Between the trimmed V and J ends, which lost 4 bases and 7 bases, there was a span of 18 bases. Germline loops: CDR1 SGDLS, CDR2 YYNGEE. This CDR3 is built from 14 residues. CDR3 nucleotide sequence: TGTGCCAGCAGCCCCCCAGGGGGGGCCCGGGAGCAGTACTTC. This translates into CASSPPGGAREQYF. Full variable domain (outside the CDR3, taken from reference TRBV9 and TRBJ2-7): DSGVTQTPKHLITATGQRVTLRCSPRSGDLSVYWYQQSLDQGLQFLIQYYNGEERAKGNILERFSAQQFPDLHSELNLSSLELGDSALYFCASSPPGGAREQYFGPGTRLTVT.

This clone was counted a few times. V usage is TRBV15 and J usage is TRBJ2-2; D ambiguous. This CDR3 spans 12 amino acids. Trimming pared 5 bases from V and 3 bases from J, leaving 4 bases between. Germline lookup yields CDR1 LNHNV and CDR2 YYDKDF (reference sequence). CDR3 loop: CATSWDTGELFF. CDR3 DNA sequence: TGTGCCACCAGCTGGGACACCGGGGAGCTGTTTTTT. Based on the CDR3 plus reference TRBV15 and TRBJ2-2, the full variable domain is DAMVIQNPRYQVTQFGKPVTLSCSQTLNHNVMYWYQQKSSQAPKLLFHYYDKDFNNEADTPDNFQSRRPNTSFCFLDIRSPGLGDTAMYLCATSWDTGELFFGEGSRLTVL.

The genes are TRBV5-1 and TRBJ2-5; no reliable D call. This CDR3 spans 14 amino acids. The germline gives CDR1 SGHRS, CDR2 YFSETQ. V shed 4 bases and J shed 4 bases, with 14 bases lying between them. As DNA, the CDR3 is TGCGCCAGCAGCACCGGATGGGTATTAGAGACCCAGTACTTC. The encoded protein is CASSTGWVLETQYF.

V is TRBV27 and J is TRBJ1-1; D perhaps matches TRBD1 (6 bases). Germline CDR1 reads MNHEY; CDR2 reads SMNVEV (reference sequence). The CDR3 spans 13 residues. The V end was cut by 3 bases, the J end by 5 bases, with 10 bases between. The CDR3 sequence is CASSFQGITEAFF. The CDR3 DNA reads TGTGCCAGCAGTTTTCAGGGGATAACTGAAGCTTTCTTT.

This clone was counted once. The CDR3 sequence is CASTPDGVEHEQFF. Written as DNA, the CDR3 is TGTGCCAGCACCCCCGACGGGGTGGAACATGAGCAGTTCTTC. The V and J genes are TRBV5-4 and TRBJ2-1, with a weak D call TRBD2 (5 bases). Germline-derived CDR1 and CDR2 are SGHNT and YYREEE (reference sequence). CDR3 size: 14 residues. V was clipped by 6 bases and J by 8 bases, with 18 bases between them.

This clone appeared a single time. The V and J genes are TRBV5-4 and TRBJ1-1; 7 bases line up with TRBD1. Germline V gene lookup returns CDR1 SGHNT and CDR2 YYREEE (reference sequence). CDR3 size: 14 residues. V gave up 5 bases and J gave up 0 bases; unmatched junction bases: 4. The CDR3 bases are TGTGCCAGCAGGGCCAGGGGGATGAACACTGAAGCTTTCTTT. Translating gives CASRARGMNTEAFF.

The chain has TRBV27 and TRBJ2-4; perhaps TRBD2 as D (5 bases). The CDR3 consists of 15 residues. V was pared by 7 bases and J by 7 bases, with 20 bases between. Germline V gives CDR1 MNHEY, CDR2 SMNVEV (reference sequence). The CDR3 reads CASKEDPGRGNIQYF. The DNA of the CDR3 is TGTGCCAGCAAAGAGGACCCCGGTCGCGGGAACATTCAGTACTTC.

The chain carries TRBV5-4 and TRBJ2-1; 9 bases line up with TRBD1. V lost 4 bases, J lost 2 bases, and 7 bases stayed unmatched. The CDR3 is 16 amino acids. Germline assignment: CDR1 SGHNT and CDR2 YYREEE (reference sequence). The CDR3 sequence is CASSPRGTGTYNEQFF. The CDR3 region has the DNA TGTGCCAGCAGCCCCCGGGGGACAGGGACCTACAATGAGCAGTTCTTC.

The CDR3 region has the DNA TGTGCCAGCAGTTACTCCTGGCGGGGGGGGTGGTCGCAGTATTTT. Translating gives CASSYSWRGGWSQYF. This sequence joins TRBV6-5 and TRBJ2-3, with 9 positions matching TRBD2. This CDR3 region has 15 residues. Germline CDR1 is MNHEY and CDR2 is SVGAGI. J gave up 10 bases and V 0 bases, and 8 bases lay outside the gene matches.

The chain recombines TRBV15 with TRBJ2-5, with 7 bases aligning to TRBD1. The CDR3 contains 13 residues. Per germline, CDR1 LNHNV and CDR2 YYDKDF (reference sequence). Trimming at V came to 8 bases and at J to 2 bases, leaving 5 bases not matched to a gene. The CDR3 spells CATGRGRQETQYF. CDR3 nucleotide sequence: TGTGCCACCGGAAGGGGGCGTCAAGAGACCCAGTACTTC.

The rearrangement joins TRBV28 to TRBJ2-7, with 7 bases lining up with TRBD1. Germline CDR1 MDHEN, CDR2 SYDVKM. This CDR3 spans 14 amino acids. V dropped 5 bases and J dropped 6; count of bases not matched to a gene: 10. The CDR3 DNA sequence: TGTGCCAGCAGTAAACCTTACAGGGGTCTCGAGCAGTACTTC. Protein sequence: CASSKPYRGLEQYF.

The chain has TRBV6-5 and TRBJ2-5, with 9 bases that match TRBD1. This CDR3 contains 15 residues. Germline CDR1 and CDR2: MNHEY and SVGAGI. V gave up 7 bases and J gave up 5 bases; unmatched junction bases: 11. CDR3 region: CASTKDRGLWETQYF. The CDR3 DNA sequence: TGTGCCAGCACCAAGGACAGGGGATTATGGGAGACCCAGTACTTC.

This sequence joins TRBV14 and TRBJ2-2, with 11 bases lining up with TRBD2. Germline assignment: CDR1 SGHDN and CDR2 FVKESK. The CDR3 contains 15 residues. V lost 4 bases, J lost 6 bases, and 4 bases stayed unmatched. The CDR3 DNA follows: TGTGCCAGCAGCCGCCTAGCGGGGGGCGCCGGGGAGCTGTTTTTT. Its protein product is CASSRLAGGAGELFF.

The rearrangement joins TRBV28 to TRBJ2-3, with TRBD1 as a possible D gene (6 bases). The V end was cut by 7 bases, the J end by 0 bases, with 14 bases between. This CDR3 is 15 amino acids long. The germline CDR1 and CDR2 sequences are MDHEN and SYDVKM. The CDR3 region has the DNA TGTGCCAGCATCCCGGGACATTTTAGCACAGATACGCAGTATTTT. Translation: CASIPGHFSTDTQYF.

The V call is TRBV18, the J call TRBJ2-1; 8 nucleotides line up with TRBD2. Trimming at V came to 2 bases and at J to 7 bases, leaving 10 bases not matched to a gene. The CDR3 extends over 16 amino acids. Germline CDR1 and CDR2: KGHSH and LQKENI. This chain's CDR3 is CASSPVNGASGNEQFF. The CDR3 nucleotides are TGTGCCAGCTCACCAGTGAATGGGGCTAGCGGGAATGAGCAGTTCTTC.

This rearrangement joins TRBV7-6 to TRBJ2-3, with D perhaps given as TRBD1 or TRBD2 (7 bases each). V was pared by 7 bases and J by 6 bases, with 17 bases between. The V gene's germline CDR1 is SGHVS and CDR2 FNYEAQ. The CDR3 consists of 14 residues. The CDR3 reads CASTPGGVGDTQYF. For the CDR3, the DNA is TGTGCCAGCACCCCAGGGGGGGTTGGGGATACGCAGTATTTT.

This chain connects TRBV30 to TRBJ2-1; 9 bases map to TRBD2. Germline values: CDR1 GTSNPN, CDR2 SVGIG (reference sequence). Losses at the gene ends were 5 bases for V and 8 bases for J; bases not matched to a gene: 10. The CDR3 runs 14 residues. The CDR3 DNA reads TGTGCCTGGGCCCGACTAGCGGAGACAGATGAGCAGTTCTTC. This sequence encodes CAWARLAETDEQFF.

This chain uses TRBV7-9 with TRBJ1-5; possible D gene TRBD1, 5 bases. CDR3 length: 13 residues. CDR1 and CDR2 from the germline V gene are SEHNR and FQNEAQ (reference sequence). Deletions cut 8 bases from V and 6 bases from J, with 14 bases between. The CDR3 DNA sequence: TGTGCCAGCTCGCAATCAGGGTCTCAGCCCCAGCATTTT. Protein product: CASSQSGSQPQHF.

The CDR3 bases are TGTGCCAGCAGCTTGGTAAATACGGAAAAAAATGAGCAGTTCTTC. Its translation is CASSLVNTEKNEQFF. The chain combines TRBV5-6 with TRBJ2-1; D gene unclear. CDR3 length equals 15 residues. The V gene lost 0 bases and the J gene lost 7 bases, with 14 bases spanning the gap. The germline CDR1 and CDR2 sequences are SGHDT and YYEEEE.

This clone was observed a single time. The chain has TRBV4-3 and TRBJ2-7; D is possibly TRBD1 or TRBD2 (6 bases each). The V and J ends lost 1 base and 3 bases respectively, with 16 bases between them. The CDR3 contains 16 residues. From germline, CDR1 is LGHNA and CDR2 YSLEER. This CDR3 reads CASSQGEGEAGYEQYF. The CDR3 DNA reads TGCGCCAGCAGCCAAGGAGAGGGGGAGGCTGGCTACGAGCAGTACTTC.

CDR3 nucleotides: TGTGCCAGCAGTTACCCTTCTACAGGAAGCTACGAGCAGTACTTC. It yields the protein CASSYPSTGSYEQYF. The rearrangement joins TRBV6-5 to TRBJ2-7; maybe TRBD1 (5 bases). The CDR3 is made up of 15 amino acids. Germline V lookup: CDR1 MNHEY, CDR2 SVGAGI. V was clipped by 2 bases and J by 3 bases, with 14 bases between them.

This clone occurred a few times. The gene calls are TRBV28 and TRBJ1-1, with 7 bases matching TRBD1. From germline, CDR1 is MDHEN and CDR2 SYDVKM. Trimming took 4 bases from V and 4 from J; bases not matched to a gene: 6. The CDR3 has 14 residues. The CDR3 reads CASSYRGVGTEAFF. As DNA, the CDR3 is TGTGCCAGCAGTTACAGGGGAGTCGGCACTGAAGCTTTCTTT. The full variable domain, its missing parts supplied by reference TRBV28 and TRBJ1-1, is DVKVTQSSRYLVKRTGEKVFLECVQDMDHENMFWYRQDPGLGLRLIYFSYDVKMKEKGDIPEGYSVSREKKERFSLILESASTNQTSMYLCASSYRGVGTEAFFGQGTRLTVV.

The V call is TRBV27, the J call TRBJ2-3; D call uncertain. Per germline, CDR1 MNHEY and CDR2 SMNVEV (reference sequence). The V gene lost 4 bases and the J gene lost 1 base, with 9 bases spanning the gap. This CDR3 is 14 amino acids long. The CDR3 nucleotides read TGTGCCAGCAGTTATTATTCTGGCACAGATACGCAGTATTTT. It encodes CASSYYSGTDTQYF.

This chain joins TRBV5-6 and TRBJ1-2; the D is unclear. The germline CDR1 and CDR2 sequences are SGHDT and YYEEEE. Trimming shortened V by 4 bases and J by 0 bases, and 10 bases separated the two germline ends. The CDR3 is 14 amino acids. CDR3 region: CASSPVGSNYGYTF. CDR3 bases: TGTGCCAGCAGCCCGGTTGGATCTAACTATGGCTACACCTTC.